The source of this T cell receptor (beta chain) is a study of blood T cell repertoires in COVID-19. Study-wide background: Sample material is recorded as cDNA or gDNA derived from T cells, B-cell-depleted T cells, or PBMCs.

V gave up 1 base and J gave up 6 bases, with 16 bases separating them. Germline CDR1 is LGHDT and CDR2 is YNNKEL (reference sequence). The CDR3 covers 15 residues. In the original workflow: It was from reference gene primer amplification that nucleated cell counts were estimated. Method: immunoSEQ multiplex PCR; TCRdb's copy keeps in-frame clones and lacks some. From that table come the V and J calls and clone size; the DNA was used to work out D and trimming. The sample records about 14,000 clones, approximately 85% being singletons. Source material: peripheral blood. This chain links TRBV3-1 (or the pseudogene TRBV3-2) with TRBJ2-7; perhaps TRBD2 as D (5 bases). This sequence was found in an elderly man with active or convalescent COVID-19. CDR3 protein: CASSQGSARDGEQYF. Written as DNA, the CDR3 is TGTGCCAGCAGCCAAGGGTCGGCCCGGGATGGCGAGCAGTACTTC.